These T cell receptor beta chains were read from a single sample in a study of T-cell memory formation after mild COVID-19. One entry per CDR3 protein, called by TCRdb with MiXCR from the 5' RACE reads. The repertoire has roughly 120,000 distinct CDR3 sequences, 16% of them found once; the top ten carry about 14%. Source material: PBMCs or a T cell subset sorted from them (not recorded which). The receptors come from an adult woman who had mild COVID-19 (a few samples of this study predate the infection). Cell type and time point are not known. Both conserved end residues are part of each CDR3. D genes are given only for firm matches. Where a row states a size, it is once, few, many or the class of an expanded clone; other rows omit it.

V,J,size,D,CDR3,DNA
TRBV9,TRBJ2-3,few,TRBD2,CASSFMTSGREDTQYF,TGTGCCAGCAGCTTCATGACTAGCGGGAGAGAAGATACGCAGTATTTT
TRBV6-6,TRBJ1-1,-,-,CASTSLASGTEAFF,TGTGCCAGCACTTCATTGGCCTCCGGGACTGAAGCTTTCTTT
TRBV20-1,TRBJ2-7,-,-,CSALDGTPYEQYF,TGCAGTGCTCTGGACGGAACTCCCTACGAGCAGTACTTC
TRBV11-2,TRBJ2-3,-,TRBD2,CASSPRTSLTDTQYF,TGTGCCAGCAGCCCCCGGACTAGCCTGACAGATACGCAGTATTTT
TRBV4-1,TRBJ1-5,-,TRBD1,CASSQYPGQANQPQHF,TGCGCCAGCAGCCAGTATCCGGGACAGGCGAACCAGCCCCAGCATTTT
TRBV30,TRBJ1-4,-,TRBD1,CAWSVQGGEKLFF,TGTGCCTGGAGTGTTCAGGGGGGCGAAAAACTGTTTTTT
TRBV6-6,TRBJ1-4,-,-,CASKSASPGEKLFF,TGTGCCAGCAAGAGTGCTTCTCCGGGTGAAAAACTGTTTTTT
TRBV7-6,TRBJ2-5,few,-,CASSLGFGRQETQYF,TGTGCCAGCAGCTTAGGATTCGGCCGGCAAGAGACCCAGTACTTC
TRBV12-3/TRBV12-4,TRBJ1-2,many,-,CASSFSDLNYGYTF,TGTGCCAGCAGTTTTTCCGATTTGAACTATGGCTACACCTTC
TRBV9,TRBJ2-3,-,-,CASSVGHSTSTDTQYF,TGTGCCAGCAGCGTAGGGCACAGTACTAGCACAGATACGCAGTATTTT
TRBV2,TRBJ2-1,few,-,CASSWGRNNEQFF,TGTGCCAGCTCCTGGGGACGGAACAATGAGCAGTTCTTC